The 17 T cell receptor beta chains presented below share a single source sample, sequenced in a study of T-cell memory formation after mild COVID-19. TCRdb reprocessed the 5' RACE reads via MiXCR and lists one record per CDR3 protein. The sample yields hundreds of thousands of distinct CDR3 sequences, 20% seen once. Specimen: PBMCs or a T cell subset sorted from them (not recorded which). The receptors originated from an adult woman who had mild COVID-19 (a few samples of this study predate the infection). Cell type and time point are not known.

This clonotype was observed at least ten times. This sequence joins TRBV7-3 and TRBJ2-1; 8 nucleotides match TRBD1. Losses at the gene ends were 3 bases for V and 6 bases for J; bases not matched to a gene: 4. CDR1 is SGHTA, CDR2 FQGTGA, per germline. This CDR3 comprises 14 residues. CDR3 protein: CASSLAGGGNEQFF. CDR3 nucleotides: TGTGCCAGCAGCTTGGCAGGGGGCGGCAATGAGCAGTTCTTC.

The sample holds many counts of this clonotype. The V gene is TRBV7-9, the J gene TRBJ2-1; 7 bases are shared with TRBD2. J was trimmed by 4 bases and V by 5 bases; bases with no gene match: 8. The CDR3 length is 15 residues. Germline assignment: CDR1 SEHNR and CDR2 FQNEAQ (reference sequence). The CDR3 region has the DNA TGTGCCAGCAGCCGGCCGGGGGGTGGTTACAATGAGCAGTTCTTC. It specifies CASSRPGGGYNEQFF.

This chain connects TRBV6-1 to TRBJ2-7, with D tentatively TRBD1 (6 bases). Germline V gene sequence: CDR1 MNHNS, CDR2 SASEGT. The CDR3 has 15 amino acids. V shed 2 bases and J shed 1 base, with 12 bases lying between them. The CDR3 protein is CASSERGFGSYEQYF. In DNA, the CDR3 is TGTGCCAGCAGTGAAAGGGGGTTCGGATCCTACGAGCAGTACTTC.

V and J are TRBV12-3 or TRBV12-4 and TRBJ1-2; D not certain. The CDR3 spans 12 residues. V was pared by 7 bases and J by 4 bases, with 10 bases between. CDR3 DNA: TGTGCCAGCACCGGTAGAGGCTATGGCTACACCTTC. Translated, it gives CASTGRGYGYTF.

The chain has TRBV9 and TRBJ2-1; D might be TRBD2 (6 bases). V lost 3 bases, J lost 7 bases, and 17 bases lay in between. The germline V gene encodes CDR1 SGDLS and CDR2 YYNGEE. This CDR3 region has 15 residues. The CDR3 region has the DNA TGTGCCAGCAGCGAGGGTAGCGGAGTCCTGAATGAGCAGTTCTTC. Protein: CASSEGSGVLNEQFF.

The genes are TRBV20-1 and TRBJ1-1; no firm D call. Trimming pared 3 bases from V and 4 bases from J, leaving 12 bases between. The V gene's germline CDR1 is DFQATT and CDR2 SNEGSKA (reference sequence). The CDR3 has 13 residues. This CDR3 is CSASFGVFTEAFF. In nucleotides, the CDR3 is TGCAGTGCTAGTTTCGGAGTCTTCACTGAAGCTTTCTTT.

In this sample, this clonotype turned up many times. The V call is TRBV4-2, the J call TRBJ2-7, with D perhaps matching TRBD2 (6 bases). Germline-derived CDR1 and CDR2 are LGHNA and YNFKEQ. The length of the CDR3 is 15 residues. Trimming shortened V by 7 bases and J by 0 bases, and 16 bases separated the two germline ends. Here the CDR3 DNA reads TGTGCCAGCACCCGGGGGACTGCGAGCTCCTACGAGCAGTACTTC. Protein product: CASTRGTASSYEQYF.

The chain is built from TRBV25-1 and TRBJ1-1; D may be TRBD1 (6 bases). Germline V CDR1 and CDR2: MGHDK, SYGVNS. The CDR3 has 17 amino acids. The germline V and J ends were trimmed by 4 bases and 1 base, with 19 bases remaining between them. As DNA, the CDR3 is TGTGCCAGCAGTGTCACCCTCGGGGGCGGGGGGAACACTGAAGCTTTCTTT. This encodes CASSVTLGGGGNTEAFF. Full variable domain (remainder filled in from reference TRBV25-1 and TRBJ1-1): EADIYQTPRYLVIGTGKKITLECSQTMGHDKMYWYQQDPGMELHLIHYSYGVNSTEKGDLSSESTVSRIRTEHFPLTLESARPSHTSQYLCASSVTLGGGGNTEAFFGQGTRLTVV.

The J gene is TRBJ2-3, the V gene TRBV3-1, with 7 bases fitting TRBD2. V lost 1 base, J lost 0 bases, and 7 bases stayed unmatched. The CDR3 is 17 amino acids. Germline CDR1 LGHDT, CDR2 YNNKEL (reference sequence). CDR3 in DNA: TGTGCCAGCAGCCAAGGGTCGAGTAGCGGGAGCACAGATACGCAGTATTTT. Translation gives CASSQGSSSGSTDTQYF.

The chain joins TRBV11-2 to TRBJ2-1; D may be TRBD1 (6 bases). CDR3 size: 14 residues. V shed 0 bases and J shed 6 bases, with 9 bases lying between them. Germline CDR1 SGHAT, CDR2 FQNNGV. CDR3 bases: TGTGCCAGCAGCTTAGAGGCAGGGGCCAATGAGCAGTTCTTC. Translation: CASSLEAGANEQFF. The full variable domain, completed using reference TRBV11-2 and TRBJ2-1, is EAGVAQSPRYKIIEKRQSVAFWCNPISGHATLYWYQQILGQGPKLLIQFQNNGVVDDSQLPKDRFSAERLKGVDSTLKIQPAKLEDSAVYLCASSLEAGANEQFFGPGTRLTVL.

This clonotype was seen repeatedly, ten times or more. V is TRBV6-2 or TRBV6-3 and J is TRBJ1-5, with TRBD1 matching over 7 bases. The V and J ends lost 6 bases and 0 bases, in that order; junction bases with no gene match: 8. CDR3 length equals 16 residues. CDR1 and CDR2 (germline): MNHEY, SVGEGT. This chain's CDR3 is CASRRSGTASNQPQHF. In nucleotides, the CDR3 is TGTGCCAGCAGACGTTCCGGGACAGCTAGCAATCAGCCCCAGCATTTT.

The CDR3 here is CAISYNREDTQYF. Here the CDR3 DNA reads TGTGCCATCTCCTACAACAGGGAAGATACGCAGTATTTT. V and J are TRBV10-3 and TRBJ2-3, with D possibly being TRBD1 (6 bases). Per the germline V gene, CDR1 is ENHRY and CDR2 is SYGVKD. The CDR3 is 13 amino acids. Trimming removed 8 bases at V and 5 bases at J, with 14 bases between.

This chain connects TRBV24-1 to TRBJ2-3; D possibly uses TRBD1 or TRBD2 (5 bases each). This CDR3 is 14 amino acids long. Between the trimmed V and J ends, which lost 4 bases and 2 bases, there was a span of 9 bases. The germline gives CDR1 KGHDR, CDR2 SFDVKD. The CDR3 loop is CATSDLGATDTQYF. For the CDR3, the DNA is TGTGCCACCAGTGACCTCGGGGCCACAGATACGCAGTATTTT.

The rearrangement uses TRBV29-1 and TRBJ2-6; 8 bases line up with TRBD1. CDR1 is SQVTM and CDR2 is ANQGSEA in the germline V gene. The CDR3 spans 21 residues. The V segment lost 5 bases and the J segment 0 bases; nucleotides outside the gene matches: 21. The CDR3 DNA sequence: TGCAGCGTTCTATTTAGCGACAGGGGCCGACAGCCCCTCTCTGGGGCCAACGTCCTGACTTTC. This translates into CSVLFSDRGRQPLSGANVLTF.

This chain joins TRBV20-1 and TRBJ2-5; the D gene is possibly TRBD2 (6 bases). CDR3 length: 14 residues. V gave up 1 base and J gave up 5 bases, with 14 bases separating them. The germline gives CDR1 DFQATT, CDR2 SNEGSKA (reference sequence). CDR3 DNA: TGCAGTGCTAGAGGAATTGGAGGGCGGGAGACCCAGTACTTC. Translation: CSARGIGGRETQYF.

The genes are TRBV27 and TRBJ2-1, with 7 bases matching TRBD2. This CDR3 has 14 residues. The germline V gene encodes CDR1 MNHEY and CDR2 SMNVEV (reference sequence). J was trimmed by 5 bases and V by 3 bases; bases with no gene match: 4. CDR3 loop: CASSFGTKNNEQFF. In nucleotides, the CDR3 is TGTGCCAGCAGTTTTGGGACTAAGAACAATGAGCAGTTCTTC.

The chain uses TRBV23-1 and TRBJ2-2; D is perhaps TRBD2 (5 bases). TRBV23-1 is treated as an ORF (open reading frame) with a function not yet certain. CDR3 length: 15 amino acids. Trimming took off 6 bases at V and 9 bases at J, with 20 bases between the two ends. CDR3 coding DNA: TGCGCCAGCAGACAACGCGGGCAGGCCACGCGGGAGCTGTTTTTT. It is translated as CASRQRGQATRELFF.